The 22 T cell receptor beta chains below all came from one sample that was sequenced in a study of OX40 agonist ivuxolimab in advanced cancers. Produced via immunoSEQ multiplex PCR; TCRdb's table is partial and in-frame only. This table has 30,000 to 35,000 clones, approximately 81% appearing once. This material consisted of CD4+ or CD8+ T cells sorted from blood, taken in a trial of the OX40 agonist ivuxolimab. Receptor source: an adult with an advanced solid tumor such as melanoma, head and neck, liver or kidney cancer.

The chain's CDR3 is CASSQVGRRGGNEQFF. CDR3 nucleotide sequence: TGCGCCAGCAGCCAAGTAGGTCGTCGGGGGGGCAATGAGCAGTTCTTC. The gene calls are TRBV4-3 and TRBJ2-1; TRBD2 matches at 8 bases. Germline lookup yields CDR1 LGHNA and CDR2 YSLEER. The J segment lost 6 bases and the V segment lost 1 base, leaving 8 bases of the junction unmatched. This CDR3 has 16 residues.

The chain uses TRBV28 and TRBJ2-5; D may correspond to TRBD1 or TRBD2 (5 bases each). The V gene's germline CDR1 is MDHEN and CDR2 SYDVKM. The length of the CDR3 is 15 residues. Trimming shortened V by 0 bases and J by 5 bases, and 13 bases separated the two germline ends. This CDR3 reads CASSLWQGRRETQYF. CDR3 coding DNA: TGTGCCAGCAGTTTATGGCAGGGACGGCGGGAGACCCAGTACTTC.

The rearrangement links TRBV19 to TRBJ1-2, with D possibly being TRBD1 (5 bases). Trimming stripped 5 bases from V and 7 bases from J, with 14 bases between. CDR3 size: 13 residues. Germline CDR1 LNHDA, CDR2 SQIVND (reference sequence). DNA of the CDR3: TGTGCCAGTAGTGCCACCAGGGATGGTGGCTACACCTTC. Its translation is CASSATRDGGYTF.

This clone has only one observation. The rearrangement links TRBV5-6 to TRBJ2-4; 9 bases agree with TRBD2. This CDR3 is 17 amino acids long. V was pared by 6 bases and J by 5 bases, with 15 bases of the junction left unmatched. Germline V CDR1 and CDR2: SGHDT, YYEEEE. The CDR3 DNA sequence: TGTGCCAGCACCCTTGGATGGTCTAGCGGGAACCAAAACATTCAGTACTTC. This gives the protein CASTLGWSSGNQNIQYF.

This clone has a handful of counts. The J gene is TRBJ1-2, the V gene TRBV20-1, with a tentative D call TRBD1 (5 bases). The germline gives CDR1 DFQATT, CDR2 SNEGSKA (reference sequence). The CDR3 consists of 11 residues. V was pared by 2 bases and J by 6 bases, with 7 bases between. This CDR3 is CSARIQDGYTF. CDR3 bases: TGCAGTGCTAGAATACAGGATGGCTACACCTTC.

The CDR3 protein is CTSTQSGTRATDTQYF. The CDR3 nucleotides are TGCACCAGCACTCAGTCCGGGACTAGGGCCACAGATACGCAGTATTTT. The genes are TRBV1 and TRBJ2-3; TRBD2 was called by the table and not checked on the DNA. TRBV1 is a listed pseudogene. The CDR3 length is 16 residues.

CDR3 DNA: TGTGCCAGCAGCTCCGGGACTAGCGGGACCCAGGGAGAGACCCAGTACTTC. This codes for CASSSGTSGTQGETQYF. This chain links TRBV5-4 with TRBJ2-5; the match to TRBD2 covers 13 bases. Germline V gene lookup returns CDR1 SGHNT and CDR2 YYREEE (reference sequence). This CDR3 has 17 residues. Trimming at V came to 3 bases and at J to 4 bases, leaving 9 bases not matched to a gene.

The chain combines TRBV6-1 with TRBJ1-1; D remains ambiguous. Germline V CDR1 and CDR2: MNHNS, SASEGT. This CDR3 spans 16 amino acids. The V end was cut by 6 bases, the J end by 0 bases, with 17 bases between. CDR3 region: CASSEQPGEMNTEAFF. CDR3 in DNA: TGTGCCAGCAGCGAACAGCCCGGGGAAATGAACACTGAAGCTTTCTTT.

The V and J genes are TRBV10-3 and TRBJ2-1, with D unresolved. V was cut by 3 bases and J by 4 bases, with 1 base left in between. The CDR3 has 11 amino acids. Germline V lookup: CDR1 ENHRY, CDR2 SYGVKD. The CDR3 is CAISEYNEQFF. The DNA for the CDR3 is TGTGCCATCAGTGAATACAATGAGCAGTTCTTC.

V and J are TRBV19 and TRBJ2-5; unclear D gene. This CDR3 is 13 amino acids long. V lost 4 bases and J lost 7, with 13 bases in between. Per germline, CDR1 LNHDA and CDR2 SQIVND (reference sequence). The CDR3 loop is CASSTTPSGTQYF. CDR3 DNA sequence: TGTGCCAGTAGTACAACACCTTCGGGGACCCAGTACTTC.

J is TRBJ2-4 and V is TRBV19; D is possibly TRBD2 (6 bases). Deletions cut 3 bases from V and 4 bases from J, with 13 bases between. Looked up from germline, CDR1 is LNHDA and CDR2 is SQIVND (reference sequence). This CDR3 contains 15 residues. The CDR3 nucleotides read TGTGCCAGTAGTATTGAGGGAGGCCCAAAAAACATTCAGTACTTC. It translates to CASSIEGGPKNIQYF.

V is TRBV19 and J is TRBJ1-1; 7 positions match TRBD1. CDR3 length equals 13 residues. V gave up 11 bases and J gave up 4 bases; unmatched junction bases: 10. Germline loops: CDR1 LNHDA, CDR2 SQIVND (reference sequence). The CDR3 spells CAAMTGRRTEAFF. The CDR3 bases are TGTGCCGCGATGACAGGGCGTCGCACTGAAGCTTTCTTT.

This clone showed up just a few times. This chain links TRBV15 with TRBJ1-1; TRBD1 matches at 7 bases. The CDR3 extends over 17 amino acids. CDR1 is LNHNV, CDR2 YYDKDF, per germline (reference sequence). V shed 7 bases, J shed 2 bases, and the junction held 16 bases outside the gene matches. CDR3 sequence: CATTARGGFLRNTEAFF. DNA of the CDR3: TGTGCCACCACCGCCCGAGGGGGCTTCTTGAGAAACACTGAAGCTTTCTTT. Drawing the rest from reference TRBV15 and TRBJ1-1, the complete variable domain is DAMVIQNPRYQVTQFGKPVTLSCSQTLNHNVMYWYQQKSSQAPKLLFHYYDKDFNNEADTPDNFQSRRPNTSFCFLDIRSPGLGDTAMYLCATTARGGFLRNTEAFFGQGTRLTVV.

The sample holds one count of this clone. This chain uses TRBV6-5 with TRBJ2-2; D is possibly TRBD1 (7 bases). CDR1 MNHEY and CDR2 SVGAGI come from the germline V gene. Trimming shortened V by 5 bases and J by 7 bases, and 11 bases separated the two germline ends. This CDR3 comprises 13 residues. CDR3 coding DNA: TGTGCCAGCAGTGACCAGGGGGGCGGGGAGCTGTTTTTT. Amino acids: CASSDQGGGELFF.

Written as DNA, the CDR3 is TGTGCCAGCAGCGGCGCGGACAGGAGCAACACTGAAGCTTTCTTT. Its protein is CASSGADRSNTEAFF. The V and J genes are TRBV5-4 and TRBJ1-1, with 7 bases aligning to TRBD1. The CDR3 consists of 15 residues. Germline trimming cut 4 bases from V and 2 bases from J; bases unmatched to any gene: 8. Per germline, CDR1 SGHNT and CDR2 YYREEE (reference sequence).

The genes are TRBV5-1 and TRBJ2-1; 11 positions agree with TRBD2. CDR1 and CDR2 (germline): SGHRS, YFSETQ. The CDR3 totals 16 residues. Trimming took 4 bases from V and 0 from J; bases not matched to a gene: 3. The DNA for the CDR3 is TGCGCCAGCAGCCAACTAGCGGGAGCCTCCTACAATGAGCAGTTCTTC. Amino acid sequence: CASSQLAGASYNEQFF.

The V gene is TRBV18, the J gene TRBJ2-3, with TRBD1 as a possible D gene (6 bases). This CDR3 is 14 amino acids long. Looked up from germline, CDR1 is KGHSH and CDR2 is LQKENI. V lost 3 bases and J 3 bases, leaving 10 bases between the germline ends. CDR3: CASSPGAATDTQYF. The CDR3 region has the DNA TGTGCCAGCTCACCGGGGGCAGCGACAGATACGCAGTATTTT.

The chain recombines TRBV6-5 with TRBJ2-2; D gene unclear. This CDR3 spans 14 amino acids. CDR1 and CDR2 from the germline V gene are MNHEY and SVGAGI. Trimming removed 2 bases at V and 3 bases at J, with 7 bases between. The CDR3 DNA sequence: TGTGCCAGCAGTTACCACGGAGACACCGGGGAGCTGTTTTTT. It encodes CASSYHGDTGELFF.

This clone was observed once. V gene TRBV18 combines with J gene TRBJ1-3; 8 bases align to TRBD1. The germline V gene has CDR1 KGHSH and CDR2 LQKENI. The CDR3 runs 15 residues. With 3 bases clipped from V and 4 bases from J, the junction kept 5 bases outside the gene matches. The CDR3: CASSPVGTGGNTIYF. CDR3 nucleotides: TGTGCCAGCTCACCGGTTGGGACAGGCGGAAACACCATATATTTT.

This clone is a singleton in its sample. The chain combines TRBV28 with TRBJ2-3; 7 nucleotides match TRBD2. CDR1 MDHEN and CDR2 SYDVKM come from the germline V gene. The CDR3 length is 15 residues. The V segment lost 8 bases and the J segment 1 base; nucleotides outside the gene matches: 9. This CDR3 is CASRVAGVRTDTQYF. The CDR3 nucleotides are TGTGCCAGCCGGGTGGCGGGAGTTCGCACAGATACGCAGTATTTT.

This clone turned up a few times. The V gene is TRBV5-4, the J gene TRBJ1-2; unclear D gene. The germline V and J ends were trimmed by 3 bases and 7 bases, with 19 bases remaining between them. The CDR3 runs 15 residues. The V gene's germline CDR1 is SGHNT and CDR2 YYREEE (reference sequence). The CDR3 DNA follows: TGTGCCAGCAGCTACGACCCCGCGATAGGGAGTGGCTACACCTTC. It yields the protein CASSYDPAIGSGYTF.

The chain employs TRBV7-9 and TRBJ2-5; weak D call: TRBD1 (8 bases). V shed 5 bases and J shed 5 bases, with 12 bases lying between them. This CDR3 has 13 residues. Germline V gene sequence: CDR1 SEHNR, CDR2 FQNEAQ (reference sequence). CDR3 sequence (DNA): TGTGCCAGCAGCGGACAGGGAGGGGAGACCCAGTACTTC. Amino acid sequence: CASSGQGGETQYF.